The 23 T cell receptor beta chains below come from one sample, sequenced in a study of cytomegalovirus exposure and HLA in healthy donors. The PCR made use of 60 Vbeta and 13 Jbeta primers. Here immunoSEQ multiplex PCR was the method, and the copy in TCRdb shows in-frame clones only, minus some. This sample has 160,000 or so clones, with 75% to 85% found just once. The material sequenced was PBMCs. These receptors were collected from a man aged 50 to 60 in good health and CMV-seropositive.

This clone has a single count. The genes are TRBV28 and TRBJ2-7; a possible D gene is TRBD1 (5 bases). V was pared by 3 bases and J by 4 bases, with 13 bases between. The V gene's germline CDR1 is MDHEN and CDR2 SYDVKM. The CDR3 spans 14 residues. CDR3: CASSFRTWVYEQYF. For the CDR3, the DNA is TGTGCCAGCAGTTTCCGGACATGGGTTTACGAGCAGTACTTC.

This chain links TRBV2 with TRBJ2-3, with 10 bases identical to TRBD2. J gave up 3 bases and V 2 bases, and 5 bases lay outside the gene matches. This CDR3 contains 16 residues. The germline V gene has CDR1 SNHLY and CDR2 FYNNEI. The CDR3 region has the DNA TGTGCCAGCAGTGAAAGCGGGAGGGCCGGGACAGATACGCAGTATTTT. This codes for CASSESGRAGTDTQYF.

This chain joins TRBV5-4 and TRBJ2-5; the match to TRBD2 covers 7 bases. This CDR3 comprises 15 residues. Germline CDR1 reads SGHNT; CDR2 reads YYREEE (reference sequence). With V trimmed by 2 bases and J by 4 bases, 8 bases remained unmatched. The DNA of the CDR3 is TGTGCCAGCAGCTTATGGGGAGGGTCCCGAGAGACCCAGTACTTC. Residues: CASSLWGGSRETQYF. Full variable domain (missing parts from reference TRBV5-4 and TRBJ2-5): ETGVTQSPTHLIKTRGQQVTLRCSSQSGHNTVSWYQQALGQGPQFIFQYYREEENGRGNFPPRFSGLQFPNYSSELNVNALELDDSALYLCASSLWGGSRETQYFGPGTRLLVL.

This chain links TRBV10-3 with TRBJ2-5, with 7 bases matching TRBD1. The CDR3 totals 13 residues. J lost 2 bases, V lost 7 bases, and 4 bases had no gene match. Germline V CDR1 and CDR2: ENHRY, SYGVKD. The CDR3: CAIKGQIQETQYF. The CDR3 DNA is TGTGCCATCAAGGGACAGATTCAAGAGACCCAGTACTTC.

The CDR3 protein is CASSGASGRVDEQFF. DNA for the CDR3: TGTGCCAGCAGTGGGGCCAGCGGGAGAGTTGATGAGCAGTTCTTC. The V call is TRBV2, the J call TRBJ2-1, with 8 bases lining up with TRBD2. The germline V gene has CDR1 SNHLY and CDR2 FYNNEI. V lost 4 bases and J lost 8; bases outside the gene matches: 10. This CDR3 comprises 15 residues.

V and J are TRBV10-2 and TRBJ1-4; tentatively, D is TRBD1 (5 bases). V lost 4 bases, J lost 3 bases, and 12 bases lay in between. The CDR3 covers 15 residues. Germline V CDR1 and CDR2: WSHSY, SAAADI. The CDR3 loop reads CASSARGGANEKLFF. CDR3 nucleotide sequence: TGCGCCAGCAGTGCCCGGGGAGGGGCTAATGAAAAACTGTTTTTT.

The chain is built from TRBV9 and TRBJ2-6; maybe TRBD2 (7 bases). Per germline, CDR1 SGDLS and CDR2 YYNGEE. Trimming pared 2 bases from V and 0 bases from J, leaving 12 bases between. The CDR3 has 17 residues. The chain's CDR3 is CASSVGGPHSGANVLTF. The CDR3 bases are TGTGCCAGCAGCGTGGGGGGGCCTCACTCTGGGGCCAACGTCCTGACTTTC.

The chain links TRBV7-8 to TRBJ1-5; TRBD1 is a possible D gene (6 bases). V dropped 0 bases and J dropped 6 bases, with 15 bases sitting between them. Germline values: CDR1 SGHVS, CDR2 FQNEAQ. This CDR3 is 16 amino acids long. CDR3 DNA sequence: TGTGCCAGCAGCTTAGCCGACAGGTCAATTAGTCAGCCCCAGCATTTT. Translated: CASSLADRSISQPQHF.

V usage is TRBV18 and J usage is TRBJ2-7, with D possibly being TRBD1 (6 bases). Trimming removed 1 base from V and 5 bases from J, with 15 bases in between. CDR1 and CDR2 (germline): KGHSH, LQKENI. The CDR3 contains 15 residues. As DNA, the CDR3 is TGTGCCAGCTCACCACTATCCAGGGGTTTCCACGAGCAGTACTTC. It is translated as CASSPLSRGFHEQYF.

V gene TRBV27 combines with J gene TRBJ1-1, with 7 nucleotides matching TRBD1. The V and J ends lost 3 bases and 5 bases, in that order; junction bases with no gene match: 6. Per the germline V gene, CDR1 is MNHEY and CDR2 is SMNVEV (reference sequence). The CDR3 has 14 residues. This CDR3 is CASSFHRGETEAFF. In nucleotides, the CDR3 is TGTGCCAGCAGTTTTCACAGGGGAGAGACTGAAGCTTTCTTT.

Points on this clone: The final CDR3 position lacks the conserved phenylalanine or tryptophan, pointing to a likely read error. This rearrangement joins TRBV10-3 to TRBJ1-2; no definite D call. The V gene lost 3 bases and the J gene lost 0 bases, with 5 bases spanning the gap. CDR1 is ENHRY, CDR2 SYGVKD, per germline. This CDR3 is built from 13 residues. This CDR3 is CAISDIPNYGYTL. CDR3 coding DNA: TGTGCCATCAGTGACATACCTAACTATGGCTACACCCTC.

This rearrangement joins TRBV7-3 to TRBJ1-2; TRBD1 might be the D (5 bases). V lost 6 bases to trimming and J lost 8 bases, with 19 bases between them. CDR1 SGHTA and CDR2 FQGTGA come from the germline V gene. The CDR3 has 14 residues. The DNA for the CDR3 is TGTGCCAGCAGACTAGAACCCGCGGGGGAGGGCTACACCTTC. Its protein is CASRLEPAGEGYTF.

The chain is built from TRBV25-1 and TRBJ1-2; D might be TRBD1 (6 bases). The CDR3 loop spans 16 amino acids. Trimming left V 4 bases short and J 6 bases short, with 21 bases between. Germline lookup yields CDR1 MGHDK and CDR2 SYGVNS. CDR3: CASSGLLQGWGDGYTF. The CDR3 nucleotides read TGTGCCAGCAGTGGATTACTACAGGGATGGGGAGATGGCTACACCTTC.

The chain links TRBV25-1 to TRBJ2-1; D not resolved. CDR1 MGHDK and CDR2 SYGVNS come from the germline V gene. V was clipped by 2 bases and J by 9 bases, with 20 bases between them. This CDR3 comprises 16 residues. The CDR3 sequence is CASSESTRLIGGEQFF. The CDR3 DNA reads as TGTGCCAGCAGTGAAAGCACTCGTCTAATCGGCGGTGAGCAGTTCTTC.

The rearrangement joins TRBV29-1 to TRBJ1-4; tentatively, D is TRBD1 (5 bases). Germline CDR1 reads SQVTM; CDR2 reads ANQGSEA. The CDR3 runs to 16 residues. The germline V and J ends were trimmed by 4 bases and 0 bases, with 15 bases remaining between them. The CDR3 here is CSVGVTGRSTNEKLFF. DNA for the CDR3: TGCAGCGTTGGGGTCACAGGACGATCAACTAATGAAAAACTGTTTTTT.

The rearrangement joins TRBV19 to TRBJ2-7; D is possibly TRBD2 (5 bases). The CDR3 is made up of 12 amino acids. Trimming took 5 bases from V and 9 from J, leaving 14 bases between them. Per the germline V gene, CDR1 is LNHDA and CDR2 is SQIVND (reference sequence). CDR3 residues: CASSAGPRGQYF. Here the CDR3 DNA reads TGTGCCAGTAGTGCCGGCCCTCGGGGGCAGTACTTC.

V gene TRBV13 combines with J gene TRBJ2-2; possible D gene TRBD2, 6 bases. V dropped 5 bases and J dropped 0 bases, with 13 bases sitting between them. The CDR3 runs to 16 residues. Germline assignment: CDR1 PRHDT and CDR2 FYEKMQ (reference sequence). CDR3 nucleotide sequence: TGTGCCAGCAGCCCGTGGGGGGTCGCGAACACCGGGGAGCTGTTTTTT. Translating gives CASSPWGVANTGELFF. Together with reference TRBV13 and TRBJ2-2, the CDR3 gives the full variable domain: AAGVIQSPRHLIKEKRETATLKCYPIPRHDTVYWYQQGPGQDPQFLISFYEKMQSDKGSIPDRFSAQQFSDYHSELNMSSLELGDSALYFCASSPWGVANTGELFFGEGSRLTVL.

This chain uses TRBV19 with TRBJ1-4, with 8 bases that match TRBD1. The CDR3 contains 15 residues. Germline V gene sequence: CDR1 LNHDA, CDR2 SQIVND (reference sequence). The V gene end was trimmed by 6 bases and the J gene end by 5 bases; junction bases not matched to a gene: 8. This CDR3 is CASSTDRGSNEKLFF. The CDR3 bases are TGTGCCAGTAGCACAGACAGGGGATCCAATGAAAAACTGTTTTTT.

The gene calls are TRBV7-8 and TRBJ2-2, with D unclear. The CDR3 length is 11 residues. Germline V gene data show CDR1 as SGHVS and CDR2 as FQNEAQ. V was cut by 5 bases and J by 5 bases, with 3 bases left in between. CDR3: CASSPTGELFF. The CDR3 DNA is TGTGCCAGCAGCCCAACCGGGGAGCTGTTTTTT.

This clone has just one count. The chain recombines TRBV12-5 with TRBJ2-2; D is unclear. Trimming removed 6 bases from V and 2 bases from J, with 16 bases in between. The CDR3 consists of 16 residues. Germline loops: CDR1 LGHNT, CDR2 FRNRAP. The CDR3 loop reads CASGDPRGLNTGELFF. CDR3 nucleotide sequence: TGTGCTAGTGGAGACCCGCGCGGATTAAACACCGGGGAGCTGTTTTTT.

DNA for the CDR3: TGTGCCAGCAGTCTAAGCGTCCTACCTTGGGATACGCAGTATTTT. Protein sequence: CASSLSVLPWDTQYF. V gene TRBV6-1 combines with J gene TRBJ2-3; D ambiguous. The CDR3 runs 15 residues. CDR1 and CDR2 (germline): MNHNS, SASEGT. V was shortened by 5 bases and J by 6 bases, with 18 bases between the two germline ends.

The chain couples TRBV14 to TRBJ2-3, with a tentative D call TRBD2 (6 bases). With 0 bases removed from V and 2 bases from J, the gap between germline ends came to 15 bases. This CDR3 has 17 amino acids. The germline V gene encodes CDR1 SGHDN and CDR2 FVKESK. In nucleotides, the CDR3 is TGTGCCAGCAGCCAAGATGGTCTAGCGCGATACACAGATACGCAGTATTTT. It codes for CASSQDGLARYTDTQYF.

This chain links TRBV27 with TRBJ2-2, with 12 positions matching TRBD2. V shed 5 bases, J shed 5 bases, and the junction held 3 bases outside the gene matches. CDR1 is MNHEY and CDR2 is SMNVEV in the germline V gene (reference sequence). CDR3 length equals 15 residues. The CDR3 loop reads CASSLLAGGTGELFF. The CDR3 DNA reads TGTGCCAGCAGTCTCCTAGCGGGAGGGACCGGGGAGCTGTTTTTT.